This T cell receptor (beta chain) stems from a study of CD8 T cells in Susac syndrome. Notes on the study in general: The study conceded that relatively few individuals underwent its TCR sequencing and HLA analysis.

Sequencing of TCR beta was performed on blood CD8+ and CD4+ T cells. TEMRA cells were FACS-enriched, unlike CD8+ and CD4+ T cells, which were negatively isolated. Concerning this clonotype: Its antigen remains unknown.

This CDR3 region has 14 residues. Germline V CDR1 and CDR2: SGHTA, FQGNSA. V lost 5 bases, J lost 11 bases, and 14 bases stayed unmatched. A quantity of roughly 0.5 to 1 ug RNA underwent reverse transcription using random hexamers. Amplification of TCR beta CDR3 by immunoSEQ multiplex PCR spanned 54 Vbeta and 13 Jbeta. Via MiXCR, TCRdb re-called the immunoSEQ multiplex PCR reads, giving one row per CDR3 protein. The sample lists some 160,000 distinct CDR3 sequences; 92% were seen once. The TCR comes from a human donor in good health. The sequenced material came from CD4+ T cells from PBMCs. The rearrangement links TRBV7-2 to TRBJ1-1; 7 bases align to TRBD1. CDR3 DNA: TGTGCCAGCAGCCTCCACCCACAGGGGAGTTCGGCTTTCTTT. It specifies CASSLHPQGSSAFF.